This TCR beta chain was retrieved from a study of cytomegalovirus exposure and HLA in healthy donors. Study results and caveats: In a later analysis, HLA-associated TCR beta chains were more clonally expanded than equally common others. The study designated around 150 TCR beta chains cytomegalovirus-associated. As confirmed in vitro, a few CMV-associated chains were specific for CMV antigens.

The PCR was carried out with 60 Vbeta primers and 13 Jbeta primers. Sequencing was performed with immunoSEQ multiplex PCR; in TCRdb, only in-frame clones are kept and a portion is missing. The data show about 160,000 clones, with under 80% seen just once and roughly 2% held by the top ten. The junction had 20 bases not matched to a gene; V was cut back by 0 bases and J by 2 bases. Germline lookup yields CDR1 MNHEY and CDR2 SMNVEV (reference sequence). The CDR3 is 23 residues long. About this clone itself: Its antigen is unknown.

The chain carries TRBV27 and TRBJ2-6; 9 bases align to TRBD1. Sequencing input: PBMCs. The sequence was collected from a female donor in good health and CMV-seronegative. CDR3 protein: CASSLSKSRSPGQGLPGANVLTF. The CDR3 DNA is TGTGCCAGCAGTTTATCAAAATCCCGTTCGCCGGGACAGGGTCTCCCTGGGGCCAACGTCCTGACTTTC.